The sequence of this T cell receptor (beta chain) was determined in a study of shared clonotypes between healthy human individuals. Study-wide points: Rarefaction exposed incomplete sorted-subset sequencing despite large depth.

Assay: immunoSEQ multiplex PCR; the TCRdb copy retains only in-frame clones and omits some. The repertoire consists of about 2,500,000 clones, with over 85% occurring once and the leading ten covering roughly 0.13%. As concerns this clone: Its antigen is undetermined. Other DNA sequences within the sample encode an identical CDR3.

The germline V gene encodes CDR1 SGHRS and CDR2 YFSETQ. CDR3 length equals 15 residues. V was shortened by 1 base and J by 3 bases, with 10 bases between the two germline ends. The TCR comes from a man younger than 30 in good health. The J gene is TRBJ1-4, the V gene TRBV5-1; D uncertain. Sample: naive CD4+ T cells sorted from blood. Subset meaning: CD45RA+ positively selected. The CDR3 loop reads CASSLSGSSNEKLFF. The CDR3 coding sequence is TGCGCCAGCAGCTTGTCGGGGTCCTCTAATGAAAAACTGTTTTTT.